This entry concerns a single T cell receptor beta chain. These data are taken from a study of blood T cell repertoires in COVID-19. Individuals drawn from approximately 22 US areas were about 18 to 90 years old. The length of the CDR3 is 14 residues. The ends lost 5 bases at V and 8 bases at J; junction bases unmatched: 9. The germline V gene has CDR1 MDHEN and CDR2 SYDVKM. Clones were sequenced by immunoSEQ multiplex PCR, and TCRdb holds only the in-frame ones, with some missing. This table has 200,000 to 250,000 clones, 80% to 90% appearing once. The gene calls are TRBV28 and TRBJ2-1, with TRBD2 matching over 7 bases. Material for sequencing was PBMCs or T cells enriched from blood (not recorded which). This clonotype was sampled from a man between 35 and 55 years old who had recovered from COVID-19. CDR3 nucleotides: TGTGCCAGCAGTGTAGGGCGGGAGCTCGATGAGCAGTTCTTC. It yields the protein CASSVGRELDEQFF.